The sample holds a few counts of the clone carrying this T cell receptor beta chain. The antigen remains unidentified. TCRdb itself ran the reads through MiXCR, one entry per CDR3 protein. The sample holds some 120,000 distinct CDR3 sequences, over 9.5% seen once. This sample is drawn from a study of T cell repertoires in cytomegalovirus infection. On the study more broadly: Evidence of both CMV infection and a matching HLA type came from public TCR beta signatures.

General observations from the study: Pooled public TCR beta family frequency picked out CMV carriers with the relevant HLA. Within the response measured ex vivo, HLA-C-restricted CMV-specific TCR beta clonotypes were dominant.

The CDR3 runs to 14 residues. The germline CDR1 and CDR2 sequences are SEHNR and FQNEAQ (reference sequence). V lost 5 bases, J lost 0 bases, and 9 bases lay in between. The receptor was isolated from a human donor in good health (CMV status not recorded). Some clones in this sample may be carry-over from other donors' samples. Sequencing input: PBMCs, sequenced either directly or after in vitro stimulation (not recorded which). This chain uses TRBV7-9 with TRBJ2-3; D is uncertain. The DNA for the CDR3 is TGTGCCAGCAGCCGAGAAGTAAGCACAGATACGCAGTATTTT. This encodes CASSREVSTDTQYF.